Shown below are 15 T cell receptor beta chains from a single sample sequenced in a study of cytomegalovirus exposure and HLA in healthy donors (TCRdb year 2017). Preparation of the library involved the immunoSEQ multiplex PCR assay. For the multiplex PCR, a mixture combining 60 forward primers for TCR Vbeta segments and 13 reverse primers for TCR Jbeta segments was used. In its TCRdb copy, this immuneACCESS table keeps in-frame sequences only and misses some clones. Where compared with another copy, unresolved V genes explain less than half of these, and the others have no known cause. The sample includes about 170,000 clones, with less than 75% observed a single time. The top ten constitute approximately 1.6% of the sample. Sequenced: PBMCs. Receptors were obtained from a girl aged 5-17 years in good health and CMV-seronegative.

The rearrangement links TRBV9 to TRBJ2-1; 7 positions agree with TRBD2. V lost 4 bases and J lost 2; bases outside the gene matches: 6. CDR3 size: 15 residues. Germline CDR1 and CDR2: SGDLS and YYNGEE. CDR3 DNA sequence: TGTGCCAGCAGCCCCGGGGGAGGGACCTACAATGAGCAGTTCTTC. Translation gives CASSPGGGTYNEQFF.

The CDR3 DNA reads as TGTGCCAGTAATATCGATGTGGGCGATCAGCCCCAGCATTTT. Translated, it gives CASNIDVGDQPQHF. J is TRBJ1-5 and V is TRBV19; no clear D. The CDR3 contains 14 residues. CDR1 is LNHDA, CDR2 SQIVND, per germline (reference sequence). V lost 7 bases to trimming and J lost 5 bases, with 15 bases between them.

The gene calls are TRBV7-8 and TRBJ1-5; TRBD1 matches 9 bases. V lost 2 bases to trimming and J lost 6 bases; unmatched junction nucleotides: 11. Germline V CDR1 and CDR2: SGHVS, FQNEAQ. There are 17 residues in the CDR3. The CDR3 nucleotides are TGTGCCAGCAGCTTAATGGGGACAGGGTATCTCCCTCAGCCCCAGCATTTT. Protein sequence: CASSLMGTGYLPQPQHF.

V and J are TRBV9 and TRBJ2-1; 8 bases are a match to TRBD1. Germline CDR1 is SGDLS and CDR2 is YYNGEE. V was clipped by 0 bases and J by 6 bases; unmatched bases: 5. This CDR3 comprises 15 residues. CDR3 in DNA: TGTGCCAGCAGCGTAGGACAGGGGCGACTCAATGAGCAGTTCTTC. Its translation is CASSVGQGRLNEQFF.

The chain uses TRBV15 and TRBJ1-3; D may be TRBD1 (6 bases). The CDR3 sequence is 15 residues long. The V gene lost 3 bases and the J gene lost 4 bases, with 13 bases spanning the gap. Germline CDR1 reads LNHNV; CDR2 reads YYDKDF (reference sequence). CDR3 region: CATSRGRQAGNTIYF. The CDR3 DNA follows: TGTGCCACCAGCAGGGGACGACAGGCCGGAAACACCATATATTTT. The full variable domain, rest sourced from reference TRBV15 and TRBJ1-3, is DAMVIQNPRYQVTQFGKPVTLSCSQTLNHNVMYWYQQKSSQAPKLLFHYYDKDFNNEADTPDNFQSRRPNTSFCFLDIRSPGLGDTAMYLCATSRGRQAGNTIYFGEGSWLTVV.

This clone was detected only a few times. The genes are TRBV5-1 and TRBJ2-5; 9 bases fit TRBD1. Looked up from germline, CDR1 is SGHRS and CDR2 is YFSETQ. The CDR3 totals 14 residues. J lost 5 bases, V lost 2 bases, and 4 bases had no gene match. The CDR3 DNA reads as TGCGCCAGCAGCTTTACAGGGGGCCGTGAGACCCAGTACTTC. Its translation: CASSFTGGRETQYF.

This rearrangement joins TRBV10-3 to TRBJ1-2; TRBD1 is a possible D gene (5 bases). Trimming removed 0 bases at V and 4 bases at J, with 18 bases between. Germline lookup yields CDR1 ENHRY and CDR2 SYGVKD. This CDR3 contains 17 residues. CDR3: CAISESDVGVEGYGYTF. CDR3 coding DNA: TGTGCCATCAGTGAGTCGGATGTAGGGGTGGAGGGCTATGGCTACACCTTC.

This clone has only a few counts. The chain links TRBV7-8 to TRBJ1-1, with 10 bases lining up with TRBD1. The CDR3 spans 16 residues. Germline CDR1 SGHVS, CDR2 FQNEAQ. Unmatched junction bases numbered 13, after V lost 2 bases and J lost 10 bases. CDR3 amino acids: CASSLFGGQGVAGAFF. In nucleotides, the CDR3 is TGTGCCAGCAGCTTATTCGGAGGACAGGGGGTTGCGGGAGCTTTCTTT.

The chain employs TRBV10-2 and TRBJ1-6; D not resolved. The V gene's germline CDR1 is WSHSY and CDR2 SAAADI. The CDR3 runs to 14 residues. The V and J ends lost 6 bases and 7 bases respectively, with 13 bases between them. CDR3 bases: TGCGCCAGCAGGGGAGGGATCGGGAATTCACCCCTCCACTTT. Encoded protein: CASRGGIGNSPLHF.

For the CDR3, the DNA is TGTGCCAGCAGCGACATGTTCGCTGAAGCTTTCTTT. Amino acid sequence: CASSDMFAEAFF. V and J are TRBV27 and TRBJ1-1, with D uncertain. CDR1 and CDR2 from the germline V gene are MNHEY and SMNVEV (reference sequence). Trimming cost V 6 bases and J 6 bases, with 11 bases left between them. The length of the CDR3 is 12 residues.

The rearrangement links TRBV7-3 to TRBJ2-1; 14 nucleotides line up with TRBD2. Germline trimming cut 4 bases from V and 0 bases from J; bases unmatched to any gene: 5. Germline V gene lookup returns CDR1 SGHTA and CDR2 FQGTGA. The CDR3 has 18 amino acids. In nucleotides, the CDR3 is TGTGCCAGCAGCTGGGGACTAGCGGGGGAGATCTCCTACAATGAGCAGTTCTTC. This codes for CASSWGLAGEISYNEQFF.

This clone was found once. This chain uses TRBV11-2 with TRBJ1-1; 9 bases match TRBD1. This CDR3 region has 13 residues. Germline CDR1 and CDR2: SGHAT and FQNNGV. The V and J ends lost 6 bases and 5 bases, in that order; junction bases with no gene match: 4. CDR3 bases: TGTGCCAGCAGTCAGACAGGGGGAACTGAAGCTTTCTTT. Its protein product is CASSQTGGTEAFF.

This clone showed up just a few times. The V gene is TRBV15, the J gene TRBJ2-3, with unresolved D. CDR3 size: 17 residues. Trimming removed 1 base from V and 0 bases from J, with 14 bases in between. CDR1 is LNHNV, CDR2 YYDKDF, per germline (reference sequence). In DNA, the CDR3 is TGTGCCACCAGCAGAGTTCCAGGCCTTACTAGCACAGATACGCAGTATTTT. Encoded protein: CATSRVPGLTSTDTQYF.

The V and J genes are TRBV7-9 and TRBJ2-1; 8 positions agree with TRBD2. Germline CDR1 and CDR2: SEHNR and FQNEAQ (reference sequence). The CDR3 consists of 17 residues. With 0 bases clipped from V and 8 bases from J, the junction kept 12 bases outside the gene matches. CDR3 sequence: CASSLAPGTRRRDEQFF. The CDR3 DNA follows: TGTGCCAGCAGCTTAGCCCCCGGGACTAGGAGACGAGATGAGCAGTTCTTC.

This clone was found a few times. CDR3 DNA sequence: TGTGCCAGCAGCGCGGACAGGGATGTCTACACCATATATTTT. Protein: CASSADRDVYTIYF. The rearrangement uses TRBV9 and TRBJ1-3; 8 bases align to TRBD1. This CDR3 region has 14 residues. CDR1 is SGDLS and CDR2 is YYNGEE in the germline V gene. The V and J ends lost 3 bases and 8 bases, in that order; junction bases with no gene match: 7.